Below, 29 T cell receptor beta chains from the same sample are listed, as sequenced in a study of cytomegalovirus exposure and HLA in healthy donors. Primers included in the PCR were 60 Vbeta and 13 Jbeta primers. Using immunoSEQ multiplex PCR, the repertoire was profiled, and TCRdb retains in-frame clones only, with some absent. Here the sample spans roughly 120,000 clones, about 80% being singletons. Material: PBMCs. Receptors were obtained from a man aged 25 to 40 in good health and CMV-seropositive.

This clone is categorized as medium-sized. This sequence joins TRBV5-6 and TRBJ1-2, with 8 bases lining up with TRBD1. The junction had 8 bases not matched to a gene; V was cut back by 4 bases and J by 3 bases. Germline loops: CDR1 SGHDT, CDR2 YYEEEE. This CDR3 spans 15 amino acids. This CDR3 is CASSGRDRLYYGYTF. In DNA, the CDR3 is TGTGCCAGCAGCGGCCGGGACAGGCTTTACTATGGCTACACCTTC. Supplemented by reference TRBV5-6 and TRBJ1-2, the full variable domain reads DAGVTQSPTHLIKTRGQQVTLRCSPKSGHDTVSWYQQALGQGPQFIFQYYEEEERQRGNFPDRFSGHQFPNYSSELNVNALLLGDSALYLCASSGRDRLYYGYTFGSGTRLTVV.

This chain connects TRBV6-4 to TRBJ2-1, with 13 bases lining up with TRBD2. V lost 6 bases and J lost 6; bases outside the gene matches: 8. The CDR3 has 16 residues. Germline assignment: CDR1 MRHNA and CDR2 SNTAGT. CDR3: CASSIKLAGGRNEQFF. Written as DNA, the CDR3 is TGTGCCAGCAGCATTAAACTAGCGGGGGGGCGCAATGAGCAGTTCTTC.

This clone has a handful of counts. The chain combines TRBV18 with TRBJ1-2; TRBD1 is a possible D gene (6 bases). V gave up 5 bases and J gave up 0 bases, with 10 bases separating them. From germline, CDR1 is KGHSH and CDR2 LQKENI. The CDR3 spans 14 residues. The CDR3 DNA reads TGTGCCAGCTCATCACAGGGAGCTAACTATGGCTACACCTTC. It is translated as CASSSQGANYGYTF.

The J gene is TRBJ2-3, the V gene TRBV7-3, with D perhaps TRBD2 (6 bases). The V gene lost 5 bases and the J gene lost 0 bases, with 18 bases spanning the gap. Germline CDR1 is SGHTA and CDR2 is FQGTGA. This CDR3 contains 17 residues. The DNA for the CDR3 is TGTGCCAGCAGCCCCCGACTAGGAGGGCCTAGCACAGATACGCAGTATTTT. As protein: CASSPRLGGPSTDTQYF. The complete variable domain, with remaining parts taken from reference TRBV7-3 and TRBJ2-3, reads GAGVSQTPSNKVTEKGKYVELRCDPISGHTALYWYRQSLGQGPEFLIYFQGTGAADDSGLPNDRFFAVRPEGSVSTLKIQRTERGDSAVYLCASSPRLGGPSTDTQYFGPGTRLTVL.

This clone has just one count. The chain employs TRBV29-1 and TRBJ2-7, with 8 bases that match TRBD1. This CDR3 comprises 16 residues. CDR1 is SQVTM and CDR2 is ANQGSEA in the germline V gene. The V segment lost 3 bases and the J segment 1 base; nucleotides outside the gene matches: 11. DNA for the CDR3: TGCAGCGTTGAGGGGGACCGGGACAGGCCGTCCTACGAGCAGTACTTC. It codes for CSVEGDRDRPSYEQYF.

V is TRBV6-1 and J is TRBJ1-5; tentative D call: TRBD1 (5 bases). The ends were cut back, 4 bases at V and 5 bases at J, with 12 bases in the middle. The germline V gene encodes CDR1 MNHNS and CDR2 SASEGT. The CDR3 totals 14 residues. CDR3 nucleotide sequence: TGTGCCAGCAGTGCCGGACTAGGGGATCAGCCCCAGCATTTT. Its translation is CASSAGLGDQPQHF.

This clone was seen just once. This specimen includes other DNA sequences encoding the same CDR3. V usage is TRBV7-2 and J usage is TRBJ2-1; 7 nucleotides align to TRBD1. V lost 1 base and J lost 4; bases outside the gene matches: 4. Germline V gene data show CDR1 as SGHTA and CDR2 as FQGNSA. The CDR3 has 15 residues. CDR3 DNA: TGTGCCAGCAGCTTAGACAGGGGAAGTTACAATGAGCAGTTCTTC. Translated: CASSLDRGSYNEQFF.

The V gene is TRBV28, the J gene TRBJ1-5; 8 bases match TRBD1. Unmatched junction bases numbered 7, after V lost 6 bases and J lost 6 bases. CDR3 length: 14 residues. Per the germline V gene, CDR1 is MDHEN and CDR2 is SYDVKM. CDR3 nucleotide sequence: TGTGCCAGCAGACAGACAGGGGCGGGTCAGCCCCAGCATTTT. This translates into CASRQTGAGQPQHF.

The chain combines TRBV11-3 with TRBJ2-1; unclear D gene. The CDR3 runs to 13 residues. V lost 5 bases to trimming and J lost 5 bases, with 10 bases between them. Germline values: CDR1 SGHNT, CDR2 YENEEA. The CDR3 coding sequence is TGTGCCAGCAGCCTATTGTCGGACAATGAGCAGTTCTTC. Its protein product is CASSLLSDNEQFF.

The chain couples TRBV5-1 to TRBJ1-1, with TRBD1 as a possible D gene (5 bases). Germline V gives CDR1 SGHRS, CDR2 YFSETQ. V gave up 0 bases and J gave up 0 bases, with 12 bases separating them. The CDR3 has 16 residues. The CDR3: CASSLGQGSMNTEAFF. The CDR3 bases are TGCGCCAGCAGCTTGGGTCAGGGCTCGATGAACACTGAAGCTTTCTTT.

This clone was observed a single time. The chain couples TRBV7-2 to TRBJ2-5; maybe TRBD2 (7 bases). V lost 6 bases and J 3 bases, leaving 20 bases between the germline ends. Per the germline V gene, CDR1 is SGHTA and CDR2 is FQGNSA. This CDR3 spans 16 amino acids. CDR3 loop: CASRFKGGGAKETQYF. Here the CDR3 DNA reads TGTGCCAGCAGATTCAAGGGCGGGGGCGCAAAAGAGACCCAGTACTTC. The full variable domain, its missing parts supplied by reference TRBV7-2 and TRBJ2-5, is GAGVSQSPSNKVTEKGKDVELRCDPISGHTALYWYRQSLGQGLEFLIYFQGNSAPDKSGLPSDRFSAERTGGSVSTLTIQRTQQEDSAVYLCASRFKGGGAKETQYFGPGTRLLVL.

The chain carries TRBV7-8 and TRBJ2-3; 14 nucleotides match TRBD2. The CDR3 consists of 19 residues. With V trimmed by 5 bases and J by 3 bases, 13 bases remained unmatched. From germline, CDR1 is SGHVS and CDR2 FQNEAQ. The CDR3 DNA reads as TGTGCCAGCAGCCCGAGACTAGCGGGAGGGCCAACCGATACAGATACGCAGTATTTT. Encoded protein: CASSPRLAGGPTDTDTQYF.

The CDR3 sequence is CAISAGYLNYGYTF. The CDR3 region has the DNA TGTGCCATCAGTGCCGGTTATCTTAACTATGGCTACACCTTC. V gene TRBV10-3 combines with J gene TRBJ1-2; D not resolved. The CDR3 covers 14 residues. The germline V and J ends were trimmed by 4 bases and 1 base, with 10 bases remaining between them. Germline CDR1 ENHRY, CDR2 SYGVKD.

V and J are TRBV27 and TRBJ2-7, with D maybe TRBD1 (5 bases). This CDR3 region has 11 residues. Germline V gene data show CDR1 as MNHEY and CDR2 as SMNVEV (reference sequence). The V end was cut by 9 bases, the J end by 6 bases, with 12 bases between. CDR3 in amino acids: CARYQGTEQYF. For the CDR3, the DNA is TGTGCCAGGTATCAGGGTACCGAGCAGTACTTC.

The chain links TRBV4-1 to TRBJ2-6, with unresolved D. The ends were cut back, 3 bases at V and 1 base at J, with 10 bases in the middle. The CDR3 has 16 amino acids. Germline lookup yields CDR1 MGHRA and CDR2 YSYEKL. CDR3 nucleotides: TGCGCCAGCAGCCACCCCGGGTCTTCTGGGGCCAACGTCCTGACTTTC. This translates into CASSHPGSSGANVLTF.

This clone occurred a few times. The genes are TRBV4-3 and TRBJ1-5; TRBD1 is a possible D gene (5 bases). Trimming pared 0 bases from V and 7 bases from J, leaving 16 bases between. Germline values: CDR1 LGHNA, CDR2 YSLEER. This CDR3 contains 16 residues. The CDR3 sequence: CASSQEFGGGNQPQHF. For the CDR3, the DNA is TGCGCCAGCAGCCAAGAATTTGGGGGAGGAAACCAGCCCCAGCATTTT.

This clone was observed once. The V and J genes are TRBV7-2 and TRBJ2-5, with 9 bases matching TRBD1. Matching the DNA end better, TRBJ2-7 makes the J call doubtful. This CDR3 contains 14 residues. In germline, CDR1 is SGHTA, CDR2 FQGNSA. Written as DNA, the CDR3 is TGTGCCAGCAGCCATCGACAGGGGGAATACGAGCAGTACTTC. Its protein is CASSHRQGEYEQYF.

Only one count was recorded for this clone. The J gene is TRBJ2-1, the V gene TRBV7-8, with D possibly matching TRBD1 (6 bases). The CDR3 is 13 amino acids. The V end lost 8 bases, the J end lost 4 bases, and 12 bases lay between the germline ends. Germline V gives CDR1 SGHVS, CDR2 FQNEAQ. The DNA of the CDR3 is TGTGCCAGCGGTCCCGGACAGTACAATGAGCAGTTCTTC. Protein: CASGPGQYNEQFF.

This clone was observed a handful of times. The chain is built from TRBV9 and TRBJ1-2, with D possibly being TRBD1 (6 bases). V was pared by 6 bases and J by 7 bases, with 16 bases between. The CDR3 is 13 amino acids. CDR1 is SGDLS, CDR2 YYNGEE, per germline. The CDR3 nucleotides read TGTGCCAGCAACCCCGGCAGGGGTTCTGGCTACACCTTC. It codes for CASNPGRGSGYTF. The full variable domain, its missing parts supplied by reference TRBV9 and TRBJ1-2, is DSGVTQTPKHLITATGQRVTLRCSPRSGDLSVYWYQQSLDQGLQFLIQYYNGEERAKGNILERFSAQQFPDLHSELNLSSLELGDSALYFCASNPGRGSGYTFGSGTRLTVV.

This clone was recorded only once. The gene calls are TRBV15 and TRBJ2-7; TRBD1 aligns across 10 bases. The V gene end was trimmed by 5 bases and the J gene end by 4 bases; junction bases not matched to a gene: 5. There are 14 residues in the CDR3. Germline CDR1 reads LNHNV; CDR2 reads YYDKDF (reference sequence). The CDR3 region is CATSQWDRGYEQYF. CDR3 DNA: TGTGCCACCAGCCAATGGGACAGGGGATACGAGCAGTACTTC.

The chain recombines TRBV9 with TRBJ1-3, with D perhaps matching TRBD1 (6 bases). V was shortened by 3 bases and J by 4 bases, with 17 bases between the two germline ends. Germline CDR1 is SGDLS and CDR2 is YYNGEE. The CDR3 is 16 amino acids. In DNA form, the CDR3 reads TGTGCCAGCAGCGCCCCAGGGGTGGTAGGGGGAAACACCATATATTTT. Its translation: CASSAPGVVGGNTIYF. The variable domain in full, with the rest retrieved from reference TRBV9 and TRBJ1-3, is DSGVTQTPKHLITATGQRVTLRCSPRSGDLSVYWYQQSLDQGLQFLIQYYNGEERAKGNILERFSAQQFPDLHSELNLSSLELGDSALYFCASSAPGVVGGNTIYFGEGSWLTVV.

This clone was counted once. This chain connects TRBV29-1 to TRBJ1-1, with no clear D. V was trimmed by 4 bases and J by 4 bases, leaving 16 bases between them. The germline gives CDR1 SQVTM, CDR2 ANQGSEA. This CDR3 has 14 residues. CDR3: CSVAGSLEGTEAFF. The CDR3 coding sequence is TGCAGCGTTGCCGGGAGCCTGGAGGGCACTGAAGCTTTCTTT.

CDR3 sequence: CASSVAVDHYEQYF. CDR3 in DNA: TGTGCCAGCAGCGTAGCGGTGGATCACTACGAGCAGTACTTC. This chain joins TRBV9 and TRBJ2-5; no clear D. The last part of the DNA fits TRBJ2-7 better; the J call may be wrong. This CDR3 has 14 amino acids. Germline V gene data show CDR1 as SGDLS and CDR2 as YYNGEE.

The V gene is TRBV5-6, the J gene TRBJ2-5; D is unresolved. The V and J ends lost 0 bases and 4 bases respectively, with 10 bases between them. CDR1 SGHDT and CDR2 YYEEEE come from the germline V gene. The CDR3 length is 14 residues. The CDR3 coding sequence is TGTGCCAGCAGCTTGGAAGCCCCGCCAGAGACCCAGTACTTC. This encodes CASSLEAPPETQYF.

The chain has TRBV27 and TRBJ1-5, with 10 positions matching TRBD1. Germline-derived CDR1 and CDR2 are MNHEY and SMNVEV (reference sequence). CDR3 length: 15 residues. Losses at the gene ends were 6 bases for V and 2 bases for J; bases not matched to a gene: 4. As DNA, the CDR3 is TGTGCCAGCAGCGCCGGGACAGGGGGCAATCAGCCCCAGCATTTT. Its translation is CASSAGTGGNQPQHF.

The chain combines TRBV29-1 with TRBJ2-3, with D perhaps matching TRBD2 (5 bases). Germline assignment: CDR1 SQVTM and CDR2 ANQGSEA. Trimming took off 2 bases at V and 4 bases at J, with 10 bases between the two ends. The CDR3 contains 13 residues. As DNA, the CDR3 is TGCAGCGTTGAATACGGGATCCCAGATACGCAGTATTTT. Amino acids: CSVEYGIPDTQYF.

CDR3 coding DNA: TGCGCCAGCAGCCTCGCCGCCGGGTCCACTGAAGCTTTCTTT. Residues: CASSLAAGSTEAFF. The rearrangement uses TRBV5-1 and TRBJ1-1; D is uncertain. Germline CDR1 SGHRS, CDR2 YFSETQ. Trimming shortened V by 4 bases and J by 4 bases, and 14 bases separated the two germline ends. There are 14 residues in the CDR3.

This chain uses TRBV7-9 with TRBJ2-2; 16 positions match TRBD2. V lost 6 bases to trimming and J lost 4 bases; unmatched junction nucleotides: 11. The V gene's germline CDR1 is SEHNR and CDR2 FQNEAQ (reference sequence). The CDR3 has 19 amino acids. The CDR3 here is CASSSTGTSGRVRTGELFF. In DNA, the CDR3 is TGTGCCAGCAGTTCTACCGGGACTAGCGGGAGGGTACGCACCGGGGAGCTGTTTTTT.

The J gene is TRBJ2-5, the V gene TRBV11-3; TRBD1 aligns across 8 bases. Germline V lookup: CDR1 SGHNT, CDR2 YENEEA. The CDR3 spans 17 residues. With 2 bases clipped from V and 5 bases from J, the junction kept 13 bases outside the gene matches. Here the CDR3 DNA reads TGTGCCAGCAGCTTACCCTGGACAGGGAGTGAGGTGGAGACCCAGTACTTC. Residues: CASSLPWTGSEVETQYF.